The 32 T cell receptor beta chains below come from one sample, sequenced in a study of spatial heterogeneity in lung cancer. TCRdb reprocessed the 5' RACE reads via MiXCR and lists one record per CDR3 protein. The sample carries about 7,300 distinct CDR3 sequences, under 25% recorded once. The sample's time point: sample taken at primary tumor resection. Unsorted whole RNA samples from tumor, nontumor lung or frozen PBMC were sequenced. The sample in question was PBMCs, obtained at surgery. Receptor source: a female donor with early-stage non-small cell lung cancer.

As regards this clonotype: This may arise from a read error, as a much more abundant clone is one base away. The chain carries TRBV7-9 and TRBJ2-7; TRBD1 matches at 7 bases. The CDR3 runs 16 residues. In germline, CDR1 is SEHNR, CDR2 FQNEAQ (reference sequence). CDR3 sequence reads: CVSSRPDRRPSYEQYF. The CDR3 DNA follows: TGTGTCAGCAGCCGACCGGACAGGCGACCTTCCTACGAGCAGTACTTC. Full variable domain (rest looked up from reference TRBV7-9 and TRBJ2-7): DTGVSQNPRHKITKRGQNVTFRCDPISEHNRLYWYRQTLGQGPEFLTYFQNEAQLEKSRLLSDRFSAERPKGSFSTLEIQRTEQGDSAMYLCVSSRPDRRPSYEQYFGPGTRLTVT.

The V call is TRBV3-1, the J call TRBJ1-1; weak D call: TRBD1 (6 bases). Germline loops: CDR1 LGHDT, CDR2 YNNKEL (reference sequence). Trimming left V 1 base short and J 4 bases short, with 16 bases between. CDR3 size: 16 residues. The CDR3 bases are TGTGCCAGCAGCCAAGTAAGTGTCAGGGGAAGCACTGAAGCTTTCTTT. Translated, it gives CASSQVSVRGSTEAFF.

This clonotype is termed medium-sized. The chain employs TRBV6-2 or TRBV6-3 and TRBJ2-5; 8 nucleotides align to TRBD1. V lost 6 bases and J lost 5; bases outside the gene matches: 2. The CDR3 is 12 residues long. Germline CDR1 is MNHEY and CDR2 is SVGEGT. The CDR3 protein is CASRTGDETQYF. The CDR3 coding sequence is TGTGCCAGCAGGACAGGGGATGAGACCCAGTACTTC.

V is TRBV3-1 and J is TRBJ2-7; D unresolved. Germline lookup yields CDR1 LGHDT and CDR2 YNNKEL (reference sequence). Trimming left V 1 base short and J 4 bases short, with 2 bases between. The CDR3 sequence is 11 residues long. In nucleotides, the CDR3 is TGTGCCAGCAGCCAAGGGTACGAGCAGTACTTC. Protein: CASSQGYEQYF.

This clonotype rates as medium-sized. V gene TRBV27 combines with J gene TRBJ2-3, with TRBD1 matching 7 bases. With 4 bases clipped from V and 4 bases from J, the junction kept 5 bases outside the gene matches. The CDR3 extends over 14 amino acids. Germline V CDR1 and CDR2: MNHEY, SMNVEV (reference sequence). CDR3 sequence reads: CASSSSTGPDTQYF. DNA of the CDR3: TGTGCCAGCAGTTCCTCGACAGGGCCAGATACGCAGTATTTT.

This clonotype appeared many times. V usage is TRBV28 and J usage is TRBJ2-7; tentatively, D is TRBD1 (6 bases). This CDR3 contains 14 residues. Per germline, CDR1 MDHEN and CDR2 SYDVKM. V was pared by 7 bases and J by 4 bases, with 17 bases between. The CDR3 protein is CASKKNRVPYEQYV. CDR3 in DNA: TGTGCCAGCAAGAAAAACAGGGTTCCGTACGAGCAGTACGTC.

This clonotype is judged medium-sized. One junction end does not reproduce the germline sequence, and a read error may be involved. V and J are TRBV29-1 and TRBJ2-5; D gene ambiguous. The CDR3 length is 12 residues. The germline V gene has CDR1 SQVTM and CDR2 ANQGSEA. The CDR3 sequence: CSVEGFQETQYF. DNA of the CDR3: TGCAGCGTAGAAGGGTTTCAAGAGACCCAGTACTTC. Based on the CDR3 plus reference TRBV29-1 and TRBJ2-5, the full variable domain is SAVISQKPSRDICQRGTSLTIQCQVDSQVTMMFWYRQQPGQSLTLIATANQGSEATYESGFVIDKFPISRPNLTFSTLTVSNMSPEDSSIYLCSVEGFQETQYFGPGTRLLVL.

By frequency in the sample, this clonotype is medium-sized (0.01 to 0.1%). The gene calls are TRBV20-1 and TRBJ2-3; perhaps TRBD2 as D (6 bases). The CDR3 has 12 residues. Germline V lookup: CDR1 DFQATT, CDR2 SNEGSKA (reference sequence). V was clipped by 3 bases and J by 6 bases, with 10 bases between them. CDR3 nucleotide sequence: TGCAGTGCTAGCAGCCTAGCGGATACGCAGTATTTT. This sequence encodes CSASSLADTQYF.

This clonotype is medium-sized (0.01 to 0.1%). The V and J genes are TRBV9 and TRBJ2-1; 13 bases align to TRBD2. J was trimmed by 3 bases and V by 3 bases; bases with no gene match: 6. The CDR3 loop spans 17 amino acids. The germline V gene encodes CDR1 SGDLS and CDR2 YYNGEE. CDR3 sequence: CASSEGLAGTGYNEQFF. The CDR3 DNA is TGTGCCAGCAGCGAGGGACTAGCGGGGACGGGCTACAATGAGCAGTTCTTC.

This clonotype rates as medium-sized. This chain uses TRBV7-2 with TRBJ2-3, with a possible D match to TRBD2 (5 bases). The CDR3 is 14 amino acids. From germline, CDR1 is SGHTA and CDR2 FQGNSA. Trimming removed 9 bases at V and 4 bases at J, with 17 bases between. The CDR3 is CASVERGWADTQYF. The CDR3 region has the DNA TGTGCCAGTGTAGAGAGAGGGTGGGCAGATACGCAGTATTTT.

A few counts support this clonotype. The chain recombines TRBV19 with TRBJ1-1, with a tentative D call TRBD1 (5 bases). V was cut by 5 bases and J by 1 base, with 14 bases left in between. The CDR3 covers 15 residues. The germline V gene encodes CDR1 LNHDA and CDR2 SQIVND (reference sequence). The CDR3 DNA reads TGTGCCAGTAGTCCCCCTGGGACTTGGAACACTGAAGCTTTCTTT. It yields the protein CASSPPGTWNTEAFF.

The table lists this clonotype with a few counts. The CDR3 region is CASSRGVFNTEAFF. CDR3 coding DNA: TGTGCCAGCAGCCGGGGGGTCTTTAACACTGAAGCTTTCTTT. V is TRBV3-1 and J is TRBJ1-1; perhaps TRBD1 as D (5 bases). The CDR3 runs to 14 residues. V lost 4 bases, J lost 2 bases, and 11 bases lay in between. Germline V gene data show CDR1 as LGHDT and CDR2 as YNNKEL (reference sequence).

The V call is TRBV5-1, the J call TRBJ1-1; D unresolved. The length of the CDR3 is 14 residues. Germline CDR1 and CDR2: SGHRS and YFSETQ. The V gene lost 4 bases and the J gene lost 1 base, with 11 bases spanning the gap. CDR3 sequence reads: CASSSLIRNTEAFF. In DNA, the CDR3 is TGCGCCAGCAGCAGCCTTATCCGGAACACTGAAGCTTTCTTT.

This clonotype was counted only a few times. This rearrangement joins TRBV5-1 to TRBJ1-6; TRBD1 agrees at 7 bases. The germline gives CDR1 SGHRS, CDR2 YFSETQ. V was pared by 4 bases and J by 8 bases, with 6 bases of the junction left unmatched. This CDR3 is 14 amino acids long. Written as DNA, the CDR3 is TGCGCCAGCAGCCCTGACAGGGAAGATTCACCCCTCCACTTT. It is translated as CASSPDREDSPLHF. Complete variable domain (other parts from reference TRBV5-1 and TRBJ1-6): KAGVTQTPRYLIKTRGQQVTLSCSPISGHRSVSWYQQTPGQGLQFLFEYFSETQRNKGNFPGRFSGRQFSNSRSEMNVSTLELGDSALYLCASSPDREDSPLHFGNGTRLTVT.

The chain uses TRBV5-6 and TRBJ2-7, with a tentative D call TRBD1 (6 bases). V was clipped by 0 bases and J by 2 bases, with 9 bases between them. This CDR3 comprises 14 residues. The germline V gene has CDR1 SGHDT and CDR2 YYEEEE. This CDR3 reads CASSLAGATYEQYF. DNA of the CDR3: TGTGCCAGCAGCTTGGCAGGGGCCACCTACGAGCAGTACTTC.

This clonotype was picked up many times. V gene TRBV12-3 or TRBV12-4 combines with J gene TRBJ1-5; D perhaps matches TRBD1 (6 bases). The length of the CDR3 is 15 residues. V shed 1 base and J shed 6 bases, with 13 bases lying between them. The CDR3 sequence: CASSLDRAVGQPQHF. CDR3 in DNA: TGTGCCAGCAGTTTAGACAGGGCGGTGGGTCAGCCCCAGCATTTT.

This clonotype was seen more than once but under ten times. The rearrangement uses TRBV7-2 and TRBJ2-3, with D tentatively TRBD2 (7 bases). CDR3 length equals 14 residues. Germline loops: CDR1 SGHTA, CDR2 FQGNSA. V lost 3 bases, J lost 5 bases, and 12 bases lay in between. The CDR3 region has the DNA TGTGCCAGCAGCTTTGGGGGGGCTCGAGATACGCAGTATTTT. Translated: CASSFGGARDTQYF.

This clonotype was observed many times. The CDR3: CSALAPGGQGAFF. CDR3 bases: TGCAGTGCTCTTGCCCCGGGCGGCCAAGGAGCTTTCTTT. The chain joins TRBV20-1 to TRBJ1-1; D call uncertain. The CDR3 spans 13 residues. Per germline, CDR1 DFQATT and CDR2 SNEGSKA (reference sequence). Between the trimmed V and J ends, which lost 5 bases and 10 bases, there was a span of 20 bases.

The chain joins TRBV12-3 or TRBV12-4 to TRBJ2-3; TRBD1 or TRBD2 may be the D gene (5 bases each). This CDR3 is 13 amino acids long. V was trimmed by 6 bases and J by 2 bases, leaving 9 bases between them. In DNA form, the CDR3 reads TGTGCCAGCAGGAAGGGACCCACAGATACGCAGTATTTT. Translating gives CASRKGPTDTQYF.

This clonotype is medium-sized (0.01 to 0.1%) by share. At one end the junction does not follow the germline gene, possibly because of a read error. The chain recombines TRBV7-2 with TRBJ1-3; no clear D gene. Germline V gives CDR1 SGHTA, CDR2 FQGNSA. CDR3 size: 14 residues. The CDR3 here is CASSPLISENTIYF. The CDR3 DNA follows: TGTGCCAGCAGCCCCCTCATCTCTGAAAACACCATATATTTT.

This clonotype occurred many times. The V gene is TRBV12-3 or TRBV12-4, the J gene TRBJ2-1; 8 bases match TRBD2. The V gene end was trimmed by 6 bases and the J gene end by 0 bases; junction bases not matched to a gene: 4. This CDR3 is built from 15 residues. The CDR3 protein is CASSLGLASYNEQFF. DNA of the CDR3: TGTGCCAGCAGCCTAGGACTAGCCTCCTACAATGAGCAGTTCTTC.

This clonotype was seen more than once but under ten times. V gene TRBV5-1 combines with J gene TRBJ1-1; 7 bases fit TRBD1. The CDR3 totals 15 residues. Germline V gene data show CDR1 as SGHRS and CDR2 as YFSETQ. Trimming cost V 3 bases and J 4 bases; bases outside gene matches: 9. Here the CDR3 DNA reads TGCGCCAGCAGCTCCCAACCCAACAGGGGCACTGAAGCTTTCTTT. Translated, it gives CASSSQPNRGTEAFF.

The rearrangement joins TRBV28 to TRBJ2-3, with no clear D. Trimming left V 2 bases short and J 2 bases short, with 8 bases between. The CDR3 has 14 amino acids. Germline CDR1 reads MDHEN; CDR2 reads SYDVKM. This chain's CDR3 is CASSLATPTDTQYF. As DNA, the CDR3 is TGTGCCAGCAGTTTAGCTACTCCCACAGATACGCAGTATTTT.

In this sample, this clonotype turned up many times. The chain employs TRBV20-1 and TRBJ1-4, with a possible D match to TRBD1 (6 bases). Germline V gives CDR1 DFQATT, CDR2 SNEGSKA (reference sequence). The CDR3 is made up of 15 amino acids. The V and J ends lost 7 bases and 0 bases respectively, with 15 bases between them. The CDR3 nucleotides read TGCAGTGTTGAGGGGAGGACAGCAACTAATGAAAAACTGTTTTTT. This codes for CSVEGRTATNEKLFF.

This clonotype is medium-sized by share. The CDR3 loop is CSARGRATAEAFF. In nucleotides, the CDR3 is TGCAGTGCTAGAGGACGGGCTACGGCTGAAGCTTTCTTT. V gene TRBV20-1 combines with J gene TRBJ1-1; D unclear. V was pared by 1 base and J by 6 bases, with 12 bases between. The germline CDR1 and CDR2 sequences are DFQATT and SNEGSKA (reference sequence). The CDR3 runs 13 residues.

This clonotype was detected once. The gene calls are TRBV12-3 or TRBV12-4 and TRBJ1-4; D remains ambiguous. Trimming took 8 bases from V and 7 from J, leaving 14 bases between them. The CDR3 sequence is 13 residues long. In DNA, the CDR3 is TGTGCCAGCTCGTCCCAATTATCTGAAAAACTGTTTTTT. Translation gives CASSSQLSEKLFF.

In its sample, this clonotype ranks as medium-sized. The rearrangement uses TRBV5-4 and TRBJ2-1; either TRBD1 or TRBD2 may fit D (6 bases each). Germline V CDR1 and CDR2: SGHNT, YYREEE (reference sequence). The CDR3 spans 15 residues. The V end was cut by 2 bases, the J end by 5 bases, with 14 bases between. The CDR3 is CASSFPGAIHNEQFF. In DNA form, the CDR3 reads TGTGCCAGCAGCTTCCCGGGGGCTATTCACAATGAGCAGTTCTTC.

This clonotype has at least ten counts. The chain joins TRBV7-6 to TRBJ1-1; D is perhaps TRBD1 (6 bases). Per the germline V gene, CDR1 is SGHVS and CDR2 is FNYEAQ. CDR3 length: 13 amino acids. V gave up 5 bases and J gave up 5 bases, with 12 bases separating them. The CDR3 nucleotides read TGTGCCAGCAGCCCGCACAGGGATACTGAAGCTTTCTTT. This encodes CASSPHRDTEAFF. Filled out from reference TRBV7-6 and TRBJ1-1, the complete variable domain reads GAGVSQSPRYKVTKRGQDVALRCDPISGHVSLYWYRQALGQGPEFLTYFNYEAQQDKSGLPNDRFSAERPEGSISTLTIQRTEQRDSAMYRCASSPHRDTEAFFGQGTRLTVV.

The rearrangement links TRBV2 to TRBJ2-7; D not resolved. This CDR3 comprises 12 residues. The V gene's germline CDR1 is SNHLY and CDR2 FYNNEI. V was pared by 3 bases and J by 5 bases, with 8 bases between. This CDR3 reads CASSDSRDEQYF. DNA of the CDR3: TGTGCCAGCAGTGATAGCCGAGACGAGCAGTACTTC.

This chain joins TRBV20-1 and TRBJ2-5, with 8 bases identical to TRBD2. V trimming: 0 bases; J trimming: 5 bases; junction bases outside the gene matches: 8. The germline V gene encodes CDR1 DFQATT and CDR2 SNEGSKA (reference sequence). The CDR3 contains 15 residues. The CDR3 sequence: CSARDGGSGMETQYF. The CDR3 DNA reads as TGCAGTGCTAGAGATGGTGGTAGCGGGATGGAGACCCAGTACTTC.

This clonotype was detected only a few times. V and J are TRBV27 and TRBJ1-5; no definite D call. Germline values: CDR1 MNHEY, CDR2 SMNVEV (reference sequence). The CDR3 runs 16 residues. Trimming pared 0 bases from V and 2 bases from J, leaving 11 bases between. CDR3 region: CASSLSRGNGNQPQHF. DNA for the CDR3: TGTGCCAGCAGTTTATCGCGAGGGAATGGCAATCAGCCCCAGCATTTT.

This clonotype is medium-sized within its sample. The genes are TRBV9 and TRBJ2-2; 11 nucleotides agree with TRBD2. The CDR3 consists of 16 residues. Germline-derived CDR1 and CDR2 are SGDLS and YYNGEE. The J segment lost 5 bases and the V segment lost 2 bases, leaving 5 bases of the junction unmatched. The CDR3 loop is CASSVSGRARTGELFF. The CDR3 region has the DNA TGTGCCAGCAGCGTTAGCGGGAGGGCCCGGACCGGGGAGCTGTTTTTT. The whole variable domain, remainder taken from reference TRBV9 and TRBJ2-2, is DSGVTQTPKHLITATGQRVTLRCSPRSGDLSVYWYQQSLDQGLQFLIQYYNGEERAKGNILERFSAQQFPDLHSELNLSSLELGDSALYFCASSVSGRARTGELFFGEGSRLTVL.